This T cell receptor (beta chain) was captured by sequencing in a study of blood T cell repertoires in COVID-19. Original processing methods: Reference gene primer amplification gave estimated nucleated cell counts. Method: immunoSEQ multiplex PCR; TCRdb's copy keeps in-frame clones and lacks some. D and trimming were read from the DNA, whereas the V and J calls and clone size are those reported in that table. The data hold over 200,000 clones, with more than 70% observed a single time. The CDR3 length is 15 residues. The V gene's germline CDR1 is LGHNT and CDR2 FRNRAP. Trimming shortened V by 1 base and J by 0 bases, and 6 bases separated the two germline ends.

The chain couples TRBV12-5 to TRBJ1-4; TRBD1 is a possible D gene (5 bases). The TCR originated in a man in his forties or fifties with active or convalescent COVID-19. Sample: peripheral blood. Here the CDR3 DNA reads TGTGCTAGTGGTTTGGGACAGTCAACTAATGAAAAACTGTTTTTT. Its protein is CASGLGQSTNEKLFF.